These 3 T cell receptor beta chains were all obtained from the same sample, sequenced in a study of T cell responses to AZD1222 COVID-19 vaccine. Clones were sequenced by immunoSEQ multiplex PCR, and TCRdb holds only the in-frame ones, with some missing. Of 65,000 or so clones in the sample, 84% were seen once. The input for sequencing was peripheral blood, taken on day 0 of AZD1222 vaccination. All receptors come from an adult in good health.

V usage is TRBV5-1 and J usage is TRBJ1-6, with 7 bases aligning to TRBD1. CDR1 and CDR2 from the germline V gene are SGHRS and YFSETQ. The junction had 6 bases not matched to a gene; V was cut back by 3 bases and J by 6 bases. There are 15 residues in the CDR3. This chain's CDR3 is CASSSTGQLNSPLHF. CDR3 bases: TGCGCCAGCAGCTCGACGGGACAGCTTAATTCACCCCTCCACTTT.

The CDR3 region is CARRVGGRKDSLNYNEQFF. The CDR3 region has the DNA TGTGCCAGACGGGTCGGGGGCCGTAAGGACAGCTTGAACTACAATGAGCAGTTCTTC. The chain carries TRBV19 and TRBJ2-1, with D possibly called TRBD1 or TRBD2 (6 bases each). Germline loops: CDR1 LNHDA, CDR2 SQIVND (reference sequence). Between the trimmed V and J ends, which lost 9 bases and 3 bases, there was a span of 30 bases. This CDR3 contains 19 residues.

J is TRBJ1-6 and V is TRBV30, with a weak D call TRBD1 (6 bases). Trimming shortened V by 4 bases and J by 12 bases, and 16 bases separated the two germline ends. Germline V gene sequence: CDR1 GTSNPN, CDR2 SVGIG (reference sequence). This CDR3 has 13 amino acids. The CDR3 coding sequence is TGTGCCTGGAAGGACAGAGACGGTTTACCCCTCCACTTT. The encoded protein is CAWKDRDGLPLHF.